The 23 T cell receptor beta chains in this list originate from one sample, sequenced in a study of CD8 T cells in Susac syndrome. Random hexamers served to reverse transcribe roughly 0.5 to 1 ug RNA. TCRdb independently ran MiXCR on the immunoSEQ multiplex PCR reads; one entry per CDR3 protein. The table records about 430,000 distinct CDR3 sequences, more than 80% of them present only once. The sequencing sample was made of CD8+ T cells from PBMCs. The receptors derive from a human donor with multiple sclerosis.

The chain combines TRBV4-1 with TRBJ2-3, with a weak D call TRBD1 (6 bases). V was shortened by 4 bases and J by 5 bases, with 7 bases between the two germline ends. CDR1 and CDR2 (germline): MGHRA, YSYEKL. The CDR3 spans 12 residues. CDR3: CASSRGRDTQYF. The CDR3 DNA sequence: TGCGCCAGCAGCCGGGGGCGAGATACGCAGTATTTT.

The rearrangement uses TRBV6-5 and TRBJ1-5; D gene uncertain. Per germline, CDR1 MNHEY and CDR2 SVGAGI. This CDR3 is 15 amino acids long. Between the trimmed V and J ends, which lost 6 bases and 0 bases, there was a span of 12 bases. The CDR3 region is CASSPDAHSNQPQHF. In nucleotides, the CDR3 is TGTGCCAGCAGCCCCGACGCTCATAGCAATCAGCCCCAGCATTTT.

This rearrangement joins TRBV12-3 or TRBV12-4 to TRBJ2-7; 7 positions match TRBD1. The CDR3 totals 12 residues. The J segment lost 5 bases and the V segment lost 8 bases, leaving 6 bases of the junction unmatched. CDR3 loop: CASAMTGNEQYF. CDR3 nucleotides: TGTGCCAGCGCCATGACAGGGAACGAGCAGTACTTC.

This clonotype was counted once. V is TRBV3-1 and J is TRBJ1-1; D is possibly TRBD1 (5 bases). Germline CDR1 reads LGHDT; CDR2 reads YNNKEL (reference sequence). The CDR3 covers 15 residues. V lost 0 bases, J lost 1 base, and 9 bases lay in between. CDR3 amino acids: CASSQETGENTEAFF. The CDR3 DNA is TGTGCCAGCAGCCAAGAAACAGGAGAGAACACTGAAGCTTTCTTT.

The V gene is TRBV9, the J gene TRBJ2-1, with D perhaps TRBD2 (6 bases). The CDR3 covers 16 residues. The germline gives CDR1 SGDLS, CDR2 YYNGEE. With 0 bases removed from V and 2 bases from J, the gap between germline ends came to 12 bases. CDR3: CASSVDSGGAYNEQFF. The CDR3 DNA sequence: TGTGCCAGCAGCGTAGATAGCGGTGGGGCCTACAATGAGCAGTTCTTC.

The rearrangement joins TRBV19 to TRBJ1-1; D may be TRBD1 (6 bases). With 2 bases removed from V and 6 bases from J, the gap between germline ends came to 16 bases. The CDR3 is made up of 15 amino acids. Germline CDR1 reads LNHDA; CDR2 reads SQIVND (reference sequence). CDR3 amino acids: CASSILEGERAEAFF. The DNA for the CDR3 is TGTGCCAGTAGTATACTGGAGGGGGAGCGTGCTGAAGCTTTCTTT.

J is TRBJ2-7 and V is TRBV4-1, with TRBD1 matching over 7 bases. The CDR3 consists of 13 residues. With 8 bases clipped from V and 6 bases from J, the junction kept 10 bases outside the gene matches. CDR1 and CDR2 from the germline V gene are MGHRA and YSYEKL. The CDR3 DNA sequence: TGCGCCAGCCGAGAAGGGGGCCAGACCGAGCAGTACTTC. Residues: CASREGGQTEQYF.

This chain links TRBV5-6 with TRBJ2-7, with D unresolved. Looked up from germline, CDR1 is SGHDT and CDR2 is YYEEEE. V shed 0 bases and J shed 0 bases, with 10 bases lying between them. The CDR3 covers 15 residues. The CDR3 region has the DNA TGTGCCAGCAGCTTGGTCGAGGAAGGCTCCTACGAGCAGTACTTC. It encodes CASSLVEEGSYEQYF. Variable domain in full (rest from reference TRBV5-6 and TRBJ2-7): DAGVTQSPTHLIKTRGQQVTLRCSPKSGHDTVSWYQQALGQGPQFIFQYYEEEERQRGNFPDRFSGHQFPNYSSELNVNALLLGDSALYLCASSLVEEGSYEQYFGPGTRLTVT.

This chain joins TRBV15 and TRBJ1-1; 8 bases are a match to TRBD1. CDR1 is LNHNV and CDR2 is YYDKDF in the germline V gene (reference sequence). V trimming: 3 bases; J trimming: 4 bases; junction bases outside the gene matches: 1. The CDR3 extends over 13 amino acids. CDR3 residues: CATSRGTGTEAFF. CDR3 DNA sequence: TGTGCCACCAGCAGGGGGACAGGCACTGAAGCTTTCTTT.

With regard to this clonotype: Mismatch with germline at one junction end may stem from a read error. This chain joins TRBV4-1 and TRBJ1-1, with no clear D. CDR1 and CDR2 from the germline V gene are MGHRA and YSYEKL. The CDR3 has 15 residues. The CDR3 spells CASRQEVGSNTEAFF. CDR3 DNA: TGCGCCAGCAGACAAGAGGTAGGATCGAACACTGAAGCTTTCTTT.

In this sample, this clonotype turned up once. V and J are TRBV19 and TRBJ1-6; TRBD1 matches 11 bases. This CDR3 region has 16 residues. V shed 7 bases, J shed 9 bases, and the junction held 11 bases outside the gene matches. Germline loops: CDR1 LNHDA, CDR2 SQIVND (reference sequence). CDR3 sequence reads: CASTPRVGTGGSPLHF. The CDR3, as DNA: TGTGCCAGTACCCCGAGAGTCGGGACAGGGGGTTCACCCCTCCACTTT. Using reference TRBV19 and TRBJ1-6 for the parts outside the CDR3, the full variable domain is DGGITQSPKYLFRKEGQNVTLSCEQNLNHDAMYWYRQDPGQGLRLIYYSQIVNDFQKGDIAEGYSVSREKKESFPLTVTSAQKNPTAFYLCASTPRVGTGGSPLHFGNGTRLTVT.

The genes are TRBV28 and TRBJ1-1; 12 bases agree with TRBD1. Germline V CDR1 and CDR2: MDHEN, SYDVKM. This CDR3 region has 13 residues. Trimming took 9 bases from V and 4 from J; bases not matched to a gene: 3. CDR3 amino acids: CASGDRGPTEAFF. Here the CDR3 DNA reads TGTGCCAGTGGGGACAGGGGGCCCACTGAAGCTTTCTTT.

The V call is TRBV4-1, the J call TRBJ2-5; no firm D call. This CDR3 has 13 amino acids. V was pared by 4 bases and J by 5 bases, with 11 bases between. CDR1 and CDR2 from the germline V gene are MGHRA and YSYEKL. This CDR3 reads CASSPTVMETQYF. CDR3 sequence (DNA): TGCGCCAGCAGCCCAACAGTAATGGAGACCCAGTACTTC.

The V and J genes are TRBV3-1 and TRBJ2-5; possibly TRBD1 or TRBD2 for D (5 bases each). V was clipped by 5 bases and J by 4 bases, with 14 bases between them. Germline V gene sequence: CDR1 LGHDT, CDR2 YNNKEL (reference sequence). The CDR3 contains 14 residues. The CDR3 here is CASSDYRIPETQYF. The CDR3, as DNA: TGTGCCAGCAGCGACTACAGGATCCCAGAGACCCAGTACTTC.

The chain couples TRBV20-1 to TRBJ2-1; D unresolved. The length of the CDR3 is 12 residues. Germline assignment: CDR1 DFQATT and CDR2 SNEGSKA (reference sequence). Trimming took off 6 bases at V and 4 bases at J, with 10 bases between the two ends. The CDR3 DNA reads TGCAGTGCCCCCATACGGTACAATGAGCAGTTCTTC. Translated: CSAPIRYNEQFF.

This chain uses TRBV5-6 with TRBJ2-1; 9 bases align to TRBD1. V lost 1 base and J lost 4; bases outside the gene matches: 12. CDR1 is SGHDT and CDR2 is YYEEEE in the germline V gene. The CDR3 is 18 amino acids. The CDR3 loop is CASSLMGQGPAFYNEQFF. CDR3 DNA sequence: TGTGCCAGCAGCTTGATGGGACAGGGACCCGCCTTTTACAATGAGCAGTTCTTC.

This chain's CDR3 is CASSPRTGNEKLFF. The CDR3 DNA follows: TGTGCCAGCAGTCCCCGGACAGGGAATGAAAAACTGTTTTTT. The chain carries TRBV27 and TRBJ1-4; the match to TRBD1 covers 8 bases. From germline, CDR1 is MNHEY and CDR2 SMNVEV (reference sequence). The junction had 4 bases not matched to a gene; V was cut back by 5 bases and J by 5 bases. The CDR3 sequence is 14 residues long.

This chain links TRBV7-6 with TRBJ2-5, with D uncertain. The germline V gene has CDR1 SGHVS and CDR2 FNYEAQ. V lost 1 base, J lost 5 bases, and 11 bases lay in between. This CDR3 has 14 residues. CDR3 amino acids: CASSLGGVRETQYF. CDR3 DNA: TGTGCCAGCAGCTTAGGAGGAGTCCGGGAGACCCAGTACTTC.

V and J are TRBV29-1 and TRBJ2-7; possibly TRBD2 for D (5 bases). Trimming pared 1 base from V and 6 bases from J, leaving 7 bases between. The CDR3 consists of 11 residues. In germline, CDR1 is SQVTM, CDR2 ANQGSEA. CDR3 sequence (DNA): TGCAGCGTTGAAGGCAGCGGCGAGCAGTACTTC. Encoded protein: CSVEGSGEQYF.

The chain joins TRBV12-3 or TRBV12-4 to TRBJ2-2; TRBD2 matches 8 bases. Losses at the gene ends were 6 bases for V and 4 bases for J; bases not matched to a gene: 10. The CDR3 has 16 residues. CDR3: CASRSWGSGITGELFF. The CDR3 region has the DNA TGTGCCAGCAGGTCCTGGGGTAGCGGGATCACCGGGGAGCTGTTTTTT.

The rearrangement uses TRBV25-1 and TRBJ1-5; no reliable D call. Germline V gene lookup returns CDR1 MGHDK and CDR2 SYGVNS. Trimming stripped 2 bases from V and 5 bases from J, with 4 bases between. The CDR3 runs 12 residues. This chain's CDR3 is CASSEPDQPQHF. CDR3 DNA: TGTGCCAGCAGTGAACCCGATCAGCCCCAGCATTTT. Combining the CDR3 with reference TRBV25-1 and TRBJ1-5 gives the whole variable domain EADIYQTPRYLVIGTGKKITLECSQTMGHDKMYWYQQDPGMELHLIHYSYGVNSTEKGDLSSESTVSRIRTEHFPLTLESARPSHTSQYLCASSEPDQPQHFGDGTRLSIL.

This clonotype has just a few counts. This chain joins TRBV6-1 and TRBJ1-1; D may be TRBD1 (6 bases). CDR1 is MNHNS and CDR2 is SASEGT in the germline V gene. V gave up 5 bases and J gave up 2 bases, with 12 bases separating them. The CDR3 runs to 14 residues. The CDR3 DNA is TGTGCCAGCAGTCAGGGGCTTTTTAACACTGAAGCTTTCTTT. Amino acids: CASSQGLFNTEAFF.

V is TRBV14 and J is TRBJ1-1; TRBD1 agrees at 8 bases. CDR1 and CDR2 (germline): SGHDN, FVKESK. Trimming removed 2 bases from V and 1 base from J; junction bases left unmatched: 12. The CDR3 sequence is 18 residues long. CDR3 DNA: TGTGCCAGCAGCCAAACCCCTGGACAGGGAGCCCCGAACACTGAAGCTTTCTTT. Translated: CASSQTPGQGAPNTEAFF.